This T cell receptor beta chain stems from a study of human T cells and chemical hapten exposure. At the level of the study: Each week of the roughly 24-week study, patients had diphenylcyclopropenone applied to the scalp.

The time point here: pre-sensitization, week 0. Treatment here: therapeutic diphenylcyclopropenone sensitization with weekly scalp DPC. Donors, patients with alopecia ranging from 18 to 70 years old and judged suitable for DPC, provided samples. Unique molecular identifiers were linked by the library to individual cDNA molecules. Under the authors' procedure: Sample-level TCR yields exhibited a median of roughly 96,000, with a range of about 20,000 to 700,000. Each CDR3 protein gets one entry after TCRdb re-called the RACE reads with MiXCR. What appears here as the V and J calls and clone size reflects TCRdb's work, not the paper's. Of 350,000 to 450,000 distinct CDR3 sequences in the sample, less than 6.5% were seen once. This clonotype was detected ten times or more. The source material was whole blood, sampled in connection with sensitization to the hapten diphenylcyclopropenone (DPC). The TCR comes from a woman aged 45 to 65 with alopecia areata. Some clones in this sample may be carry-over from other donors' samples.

The CDR3 region is CASSLFVGGGTGELFF. The CDR3 DNA follows: TGTGCCAGCAGTTTATTCGTGGGGGGCGGCACCGGGGAGCTGTTTTTT. This chain uses TRBV27 with TRBJ2-2; D may correspond to TRBD1 or TRBD2 (6 bases each). The V end was cut by 1 base, the J end by 4 bases, with 13 bases between. Germline V CDR1 and CDR2: MNHEY, SMNVEV (reference sequence). The CDR3 runs 16 residues.